This record looks at one T cell receptor beta chain sequence and its context. Its antigen is still unknown. Here immunoSEQ multiplex PCR was the method, and the copy in TCRdb shows in-frame clones only, minus some. The sample has over 45,000 clones, about 88% seen once. The sample comes from a study of T cell responses to AZD1222 COVID-19 vaccine. Whole-study results and caveats: Of the AZD1222 recipients, only 6 or 7 were seropositive at baseline.

Germline V gives CDR1 LGHDT, CDR2 YNNKEL (reference sequence). V was cut by 0 bases and J by 7 bases, with 15 bases left in between. This CDR3 comprises 15 residues. The clonotype comes from an adult who received the AZD1222 COVID-19 vaccine. The specimen was peripheral blood, collected 28 days after the second AZD1222 dose. The chain has TRBV3-1 (or the pseudogene TRBV3-2) and TRBJ2-5; D not certain. The CDR3: CASSQDVIKFATQYF. In DNA form, the CDR3 reads TGTGCCAGCAGCCAAGATGTTATAAAGTTCGCGACCCAGTACTTC.